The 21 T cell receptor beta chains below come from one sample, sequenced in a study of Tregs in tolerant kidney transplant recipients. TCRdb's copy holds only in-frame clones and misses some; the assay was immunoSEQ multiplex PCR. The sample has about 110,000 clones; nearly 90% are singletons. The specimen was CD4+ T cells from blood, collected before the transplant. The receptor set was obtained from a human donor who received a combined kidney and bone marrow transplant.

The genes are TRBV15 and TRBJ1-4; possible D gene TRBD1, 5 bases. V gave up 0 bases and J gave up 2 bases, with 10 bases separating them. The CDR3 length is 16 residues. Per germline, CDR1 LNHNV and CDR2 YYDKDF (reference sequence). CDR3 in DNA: TGTGCCACCAGCAGAGATAATGGGGCGACTAATGAAAAACTGTTTTTT. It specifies CATSRDNGATNEKLFF.

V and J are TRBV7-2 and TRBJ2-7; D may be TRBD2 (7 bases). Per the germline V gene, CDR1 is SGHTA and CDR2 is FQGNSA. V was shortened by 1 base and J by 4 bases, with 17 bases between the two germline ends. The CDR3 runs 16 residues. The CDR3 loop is CASSLVGGATFYEQYF. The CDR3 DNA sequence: TGTGCCAGCAGCTTAGTGGGGGGGGCCACCTTTTACGAGCAGTACTTC.

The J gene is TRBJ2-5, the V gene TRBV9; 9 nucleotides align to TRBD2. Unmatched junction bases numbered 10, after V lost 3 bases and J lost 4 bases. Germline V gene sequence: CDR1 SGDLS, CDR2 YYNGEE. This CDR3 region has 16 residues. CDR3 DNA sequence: TGTGCCAGCAGCGCTGGTGGTAGCGGGGGTGGAGAGACCCAGTACTTC. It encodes CASSAGGSGGGETQYF.

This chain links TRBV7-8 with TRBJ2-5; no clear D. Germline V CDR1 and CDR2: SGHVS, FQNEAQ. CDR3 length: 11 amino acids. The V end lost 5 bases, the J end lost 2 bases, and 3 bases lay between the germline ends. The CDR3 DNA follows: TGTGCCAGCAGCCCTCAAGAGACCCAGTACTTC. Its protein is CASSPQETQYF.

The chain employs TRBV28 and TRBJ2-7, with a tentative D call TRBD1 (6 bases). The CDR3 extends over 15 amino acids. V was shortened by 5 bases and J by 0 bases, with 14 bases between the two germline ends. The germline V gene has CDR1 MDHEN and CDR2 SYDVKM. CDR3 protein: CASSKPRDTSYEQYF. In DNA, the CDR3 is TGTGCCAGCAGTAAACCGAGGGACACCTCCTACGAGCAGTACTTC.

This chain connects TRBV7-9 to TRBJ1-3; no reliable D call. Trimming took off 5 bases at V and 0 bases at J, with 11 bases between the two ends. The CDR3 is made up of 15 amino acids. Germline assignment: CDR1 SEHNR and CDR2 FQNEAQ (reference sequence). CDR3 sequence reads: CASSPRQISGNTIYF. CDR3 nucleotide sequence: TGTGCCAGCAGCCCCAGGCAGATCTCTGGAAACACCATATATTTT. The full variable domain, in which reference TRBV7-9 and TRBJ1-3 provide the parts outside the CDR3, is DTGVSQNPRHKITKRGQNVTFRCDPISEHNRLYWYRQTLGQGPEFLTYFQNEAQLEKSRLLSDRFSAERPKGSFSTLEIQRTEQGDSAMYLCASSPRQISGNTIYFGEGSWLTVV.

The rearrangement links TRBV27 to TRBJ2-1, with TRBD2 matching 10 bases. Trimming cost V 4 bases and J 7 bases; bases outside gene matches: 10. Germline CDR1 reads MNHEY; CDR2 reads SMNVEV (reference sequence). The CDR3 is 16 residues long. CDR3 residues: CASSYLLAGVINEQFF. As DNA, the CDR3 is TGTGCCAGCAGTTACCTTCTAGCGGGGGTGATAAATGAGCAGTTCTTC.

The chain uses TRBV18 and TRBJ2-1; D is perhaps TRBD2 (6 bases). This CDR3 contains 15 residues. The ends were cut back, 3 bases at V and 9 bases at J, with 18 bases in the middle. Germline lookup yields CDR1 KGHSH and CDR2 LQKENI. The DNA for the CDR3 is TGTGCCAGCTCACCCTACTCGGGAGCACAAGGTGAGCAGTTCTTC. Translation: CASSPYSGAQGEQFF.

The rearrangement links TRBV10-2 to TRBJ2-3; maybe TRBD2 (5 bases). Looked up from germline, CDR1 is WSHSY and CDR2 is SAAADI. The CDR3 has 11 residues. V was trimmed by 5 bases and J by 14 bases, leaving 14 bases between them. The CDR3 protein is CASSPDSRSYF. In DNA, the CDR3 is TGCGCCAGCAGTCCGGACTCCCGGTCGTATTTT.

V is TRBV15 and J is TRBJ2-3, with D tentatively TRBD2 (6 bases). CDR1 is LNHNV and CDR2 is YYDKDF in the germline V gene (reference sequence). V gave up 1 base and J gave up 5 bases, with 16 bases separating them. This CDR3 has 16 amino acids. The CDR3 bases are TGTGCCACCAGCAGAGGTGGGTGGGGGGTACAAGATACGCAGTATTTT. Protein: CATSRGGWGVQDTQYF.

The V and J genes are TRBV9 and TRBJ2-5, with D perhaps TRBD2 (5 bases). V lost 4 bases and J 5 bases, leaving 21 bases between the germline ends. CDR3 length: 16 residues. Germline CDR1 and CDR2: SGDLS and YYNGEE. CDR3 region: CASSPQVGPRRETQYF. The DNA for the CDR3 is TGTGCCAGCAGCCCTCAGGTAGGGCCCCGGAGGGAGACCCAGTACTTC.

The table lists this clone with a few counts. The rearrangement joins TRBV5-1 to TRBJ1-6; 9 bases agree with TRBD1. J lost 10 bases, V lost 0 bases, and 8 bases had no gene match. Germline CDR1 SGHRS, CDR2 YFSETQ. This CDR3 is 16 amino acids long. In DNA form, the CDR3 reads TGCGCCAGCAGCTTGGGGCCGACAGGGGGAGGCTCACCCCTCCACTTT. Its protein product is CASSLGPTGGGSPLHF.

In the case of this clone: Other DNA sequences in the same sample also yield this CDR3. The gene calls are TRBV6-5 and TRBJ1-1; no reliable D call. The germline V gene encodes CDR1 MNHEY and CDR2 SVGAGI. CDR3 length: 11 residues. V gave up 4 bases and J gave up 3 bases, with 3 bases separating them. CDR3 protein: CASSSYTEAFF. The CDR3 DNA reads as TGTGCCAGCAGTTCGTACACTGAAGCTTTCTTT.

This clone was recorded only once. The CDR3 DNA reads as TGCGCCAGCAGCTTGTTGGCAGGGGGTAACACTGAAGCTTTCTTT. Translation gives CASSLLAGGNTEAFF. V gene TRBV5-1 combines with J gene TRBJ1-1; 7 bases are shared with TRBD1. The length of the CDR3 is 15 residues. Unmatched junction bases numbered 5, after V lost 1 base and J lost 2 bases. CDR1 SGHRS and CDR2 YFSETQ come from the germline V gene.

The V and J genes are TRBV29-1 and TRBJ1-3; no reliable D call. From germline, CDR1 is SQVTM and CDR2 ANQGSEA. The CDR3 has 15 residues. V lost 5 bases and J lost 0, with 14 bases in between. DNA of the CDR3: TGCAGCGTTAACGGGATCACTACCTCTGGAAACACCATATATTTT. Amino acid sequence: CSVNGITTSGNTIYF.

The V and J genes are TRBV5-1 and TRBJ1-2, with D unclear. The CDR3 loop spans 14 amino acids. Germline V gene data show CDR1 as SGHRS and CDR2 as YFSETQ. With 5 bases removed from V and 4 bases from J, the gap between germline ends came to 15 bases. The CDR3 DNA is TGCGCCAGCAGAGACCCCCGTGAGGGCTATGGCTACACCTTC. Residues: CASRDPREGYGYTF. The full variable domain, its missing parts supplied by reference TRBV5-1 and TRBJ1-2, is KAGVTQTPRYLIKTRGQQVTLSCSPISGHRSVSWYQQTPGQGLQFLFEYFSETQRNKGNFPGRFSGRQFSNSRSEMNVSTLELGDSALYLCASRDPREGYGYTFGSGTRLTVV.

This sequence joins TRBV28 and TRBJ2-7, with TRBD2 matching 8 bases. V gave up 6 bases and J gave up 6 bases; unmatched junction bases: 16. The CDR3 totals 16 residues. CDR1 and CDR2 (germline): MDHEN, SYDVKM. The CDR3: CASRGGGLEKYSEQYF. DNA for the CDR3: TGTGCCAGCAGGGGCGGGGGACTAGAAAAATACTCCGAGCAGTACTTC.

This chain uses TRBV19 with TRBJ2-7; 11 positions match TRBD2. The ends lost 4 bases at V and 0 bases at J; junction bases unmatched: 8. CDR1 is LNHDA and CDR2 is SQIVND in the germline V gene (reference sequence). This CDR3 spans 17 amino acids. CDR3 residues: CASSTSRTSGSSYEQYF. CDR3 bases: TGTGCCAGTAGTACTTCCCGCACTAGCGGGAGCTCCTACGAGCAGTACTTC.

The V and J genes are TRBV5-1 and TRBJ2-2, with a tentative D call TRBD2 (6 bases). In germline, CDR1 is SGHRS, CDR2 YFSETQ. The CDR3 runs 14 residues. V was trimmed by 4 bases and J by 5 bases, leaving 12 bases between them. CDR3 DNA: TGCGCCAGCAGCACGACGGGGGTTACCGGGGAGCTGTTTTTT. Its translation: CASSTTGVTGELFF.

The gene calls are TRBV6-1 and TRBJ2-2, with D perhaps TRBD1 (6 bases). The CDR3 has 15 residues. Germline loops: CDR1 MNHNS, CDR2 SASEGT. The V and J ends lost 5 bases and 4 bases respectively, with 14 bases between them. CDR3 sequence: CASSSLRGGTGELFF. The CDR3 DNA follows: TGTGCCAGCAGTTCCCTTCGAGGGGGCACCGGGGAGCTGTTTTTT.

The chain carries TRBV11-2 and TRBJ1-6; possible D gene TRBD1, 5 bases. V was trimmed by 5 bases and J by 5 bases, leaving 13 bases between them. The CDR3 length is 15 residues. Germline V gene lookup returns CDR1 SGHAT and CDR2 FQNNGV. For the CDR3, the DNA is TGTGCCAGCAGCGGAGGGACCGGAGATAATTCACCCCTCCACTTT. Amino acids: CASSGGTGDNSPLHF.